Listed below are T cell receptor beta chains from one sample, sequenced in a study of beta chain features in type 1 diabetes. Method: immunoSEQ multiplex PCR; TCRdb's copy keeps in-frame clones and lacks some. The sample carries some 150,000 clones, roughly 50% recorded once. Sequenced material: Tregs from blood. These receptors all come from a man between 18 and 29 years old in good health. CDR3s include the opening cysteine and the closing phenylalanine or tryptophan. The order of the fields is clone size, D gene, J gene, V gene, CDR3 protein, CDR3 DNA. A D gene is named only where the DNA matches it firmly. A row's size may be missing; if present it is once, few, many or a size class.

abundance: NA; d_gene: NA; j_gene: TRBJ2-1; v_gene: TRBV27; CDR3aa: CASSPTGAQGNEQFF; CDR3nt: TGTGCCAGCAGTCCGACAGGCGCTCAGGGCAATGAGCAGTTCTTC
abundance: NA; d_gene: NA; j_gene: TRBJ1-2; v_gene: TRBV7-2; CDR3aa: CASSLGSGFIGSGYTF; CDR3nt: TGTGCCAGCAGCTTAGGTTCAGGTTTTATCGGATCTGGCTACACCTTC
abundance: NA; d_gene: NA; j_gene: TRBJ1-1; v_gene: TRBV19; CDR3aa: CASSIGGLNTEAFF; CDR3nt: TGTGCCAGTAGCATCGGCGGGCTGAACACTGAAGCTTTCTTT
abundance: NA; d_gene: TRBD1; j_gene: TRBJ2-4; v_gene: TRBV7-9; CDR3aa: CASSWGPTGGRNIQYF; CDR3nt: TGTGCCAGCAGCTGGGGACCGACAGGGGGGAGGAACATTCAGTACTTC
abundance: NA; d_gene: NA; j_gene: TRBJ1-5; v_gene: TRBV6-6; CDR3aa: CASQIARQGNQPQHF; CDR3nt: TGTGCCAGCCAGATCGCCAGACAAGGCAATCAGCCCCAGCATTTT
abundance: few; d_gene: NA; j_gene: TRBJ2-1; v_gene: TRBV7-8; CDR3aa: CASSLALGREQFF; CDR3nt: TGTGCCAGCAGCTTAGCGCTAGGCCGAGAGCAGTTCTTC
abundance: few; d_gene: TRBD2; j_gene: TRBJ2-1; v_gene: TRBV4-2; CDR3aa: CASSQERGFRLAGYHNEQFF; CDR3nt: TGTGCCAGCAGCCAAGAGAGGGGGTTTCGACTAGCGGGATACCACAATGAGCAGTTCTTC
abundance: few; d_gene: TRBD1; j_gene: TRBJ1-1; v_gene: TRBV12-5; CDR3aa: CASGPTYGTGNTEAFF; CDR3nt: TGTGCTAGTGGTCCCACCTACGGGACAGGGAACACTGAAGCTTTCTTT
abundance: NA; d_gene: NA; j_gene: TRBJ2-2; v_gene: TRBV5-1; CDR3aa: CASSYGGTGELFF; CDR3nt: TGCGCCAGCAGCTATGGAGGAACCGGGGAGCTGTTTTTT
abundance: NA; d_gene: NA; j_gene: TRBJ1-5; v_gene: TRBV6-5; CDR3aa: CASSPSRAGPRPQHF; CDR3nt: TGTGCCAGCAGTCCGAGTCGGGCAGGGCCTCGGCCCCAGCATTTT
abundance: NA; d_gene: TRBD1; j_gene: TRBJ1-2; v_gene: TRBV19; CDR3aa: CASMDRGREDYGYTF; CDR3nt: TGTGCCAGTATGGACAGGGGGCGCGAGGACTATGGCTACACCTTC
abundance: NA; d_gene: TRBD2; j_gene: TRBJ2-3; v_gene: TRBV2; CDR3aa: CASPGGGGTYTDTQYF; CDR3nt: TGTGCCAGCCCCGGTGGCGGGGGGACGTACACAGATACGCAGTATTTT
abundance: NA; d_gene: NA; j_gene: TRBJ1-2; v_gene: TRBV5-6; CDR3aa: CASSPTGNYGYTF; CDR3nt: TGTGCCAGCAGCCCCACAGGGAACTATGGCTACACCTTC
abundance: few; d_gene: NA; j_gene: TRBJ2-3; v_gene: TRBV5-4; CDR3aa: CATQRRTDTQYF; CDR3nt: TGTGCCACCCAGAGGCGGACAGATACGCAGTATTTT
abundance: many; d_gene: TRBD2; j_gene: TRBJ2-7; v_gene: TRBV10-3; CDR3aa: CAISDYGGGRAAYEQYF; CDR3nt: TGTGCCATCAGTGATTATGGGGGCGGGAGGGCCGCCTACGAGCAGTACTTC
abundance: NA; d_gene: NA; j_gene: TRBJ1-2; v_gene: TRBV7-9; CDR3aa: CASSLAGRTVYGYTF; CDR3nt: TGTGCCAGCAGCTTAGCGGGCAGGACAGTCTATGGCTACACCTTC
abundance: NA; d_gene: NA; j_gene: TRBJ1-5; v_gene: TRBV28; CDR3aa: CASSSGWGRPQHF; CDR3nt: TGTGCCAGCAGCTCAGGTTGGGGCCGGCCCCAGCATTTT
abundance: NA; d_gene: TRBD2; j_gene: TRBJ2-1; v_gene: TRBV6-1; CDR3aa: CASGPSGGYSEQFF; CDR3nt: TGTGCCAGCGGACCTAGCGGGGGGTACAGTGAGCAGTTCTTC
abundance: few; d_gene: TRBD1; j_gene: TRBJ1-4; v_gene: TRBV7-2; CDR3aa: CASSSDRDEKLFF; CDR3nt: TGTGCCAGCAGCTCGGACAGGGATGAAAAACTGTTTTTT
abundance: NA; d_gene: NA; j_gene: TRBJ1-1; v_gene: TRBV6-1; CDR3aa: CASRDSNTEAFF; CDR3nt: TGTGCCAGCAGGGACAGCAACACTGAAGCTTTCTTT
abundance: NA; d_gene: NA; j_gene: TRBJ2-2; v_gene: TRBV5-1; CDR3aa: CASRGGTGELFF; CDR3nt: TGCGCCAGCAGAGGGGGCACCGGGGAGCTGTTTTTT
abundance: NA; d_gene: NA; j_gene: TRBJ2-2; v_gene: TRBV13; CDR3aa: CASRLSFTGELFF; CDR3nt: TGTGCCAGCAGATTATCGTTCACCGGGGAGCTGTTTTTT
abundance: NA; d_gene: NA; j_gene: TRBJ1-2; v_gene: TRBV6-5; CDR3aa: CASSYYGFGYTF; CDR3nt: TGTGCCAGCAGCTATTACGGGTTTGGCTACACCTTC
abundance: few; d_gene: NA; j_gene: TRBJ2-6; v_gene: TRBV9; CDR3aa: CASSAGNSGANVLTF; CDR3nt: TGTGCCAGCAGCGCCGGTAACTCTGGGGCCAACGTCCTGACTTTC
abundance: once; d_gene: TRBD2; j_gene: TRBJ2-1; v_gene: TRBV4-1; CDR3aa: CASSQGREAYNEQFF; CDR3nt: TGCGCCAGCAGCCAAGGACGGGAGGCTTACAATGAGCAGTTCTTC
abundance: few; d_gene: TRBD1; j_gene: TRBJ2-7; v_gene: TRBV2; CDR3aa: CASNRDRLYEQYF; CDR3nt: TGTGCCAGCAACCGGGACAGGCTCTACGAGCAGTACTTC
abundance: NA; d_gene: TRBD1; j_gene: TRBJ1-2; v_gene: TRBV5-1; CDR3aa: CASSLVTGGGYGYTF; CDR3nt: TGCGCCAGCAGCTTGGTAACAGGGGGCGGCTATGGCTACACCTTC
abundance: NA; d_gene: NA; j_gene: TRBJ2-7; v_gene: TRBV28; CDR3aa: CASTLGAGFSYEQYF; CDR3nt: TGTGCCAGCACCCTAGGGGCCGGGTTTTCCTACGAGCAGTACTTC
abundance: few; d_gene: TRBD1; j_gene: TRBJ1-4; v_gene: TRBV19; CDR3aa: CASRKQGYATNEKLFF; CDR3nt: TGTGCCAGTAGAAAACAGGGGTATGCAACTAATGAAAAACTGTTTTTT
abundance: NA; d_gene: TRBD1; j_gene: TRBJ2-1; v_gene: TRBV7-3; CDR3aa: CASSPGQGSYNEQFF; CDR3nt: TGTGCCAGCAGCCCGGGACAGGGATCCTACAATGAGCAGTTCTTC
abundance: few; d_gene: NA; j_gene: TRBJ2-7; v_gene: TRBV7-2; CDR3aa: CASSLDGGMGYEQYF; CDR3nt: TGTGCCAGCAGCTTGGATGGGGGCATGGGCTACGAGCAGTACTTC
abundance: NA; d_gene: TRBD2; j_gene: TRBJ2-1; v_gene: TRBV28; CDR3aa: CASSLLAAYYNEQFF; CDR3nt: TGTGCCAGCAGTTTACTAGCGGCTTACTACAATGAGCAGTTCTTC
abundance: NA; d_gene: TRBD1; j_gene: TRBJ2-2; v_gene: TRBV7-9; CDR3aa: CASSSGTGADNTGELFF; CDR3nt: TGTGCCAGCAGCTCCGGGACAGGGGCCGACAACACCGGGGAGCTGTTTTTT
abundance: NA; d_gene: TRBD1; j_gene: TRBJ1-2; v_gene: TRBV30; CDR3aa: CAWSRQGIYGYTF; CDR3nt: TGTGCCTGGAGTAGACAGGGGATTTATGGCTACACCTTC
abundance: NA; d_gene: TRBD2; j_gene: TRBJ2-3; v_gene: TRBV29-1; CDR3aa: CSAREIRTSSGDTQYF; CDR3nt: TGCAGCGCGCGGGAGATCCGGACTAGCTCGGGGGATACGCAGTATTTT
abundance: NA; d_gene: TRBD1; j_gene: TRBJ1-2; v_gene: TRBV7-9; CDR3aa: CASLSSGQGINYGYTF; CDR3nt: TGTGCCAGCTTAAGTTCGGGACAGGGGATCAACTATGGCTACACCTTC
abundance: few; d_gene: NA; j_gene: TRBJ1-1; v_gene: TRBV15; CDR3aa: CATSRDHGGGTEAFF; CDR3nt: TGTGCCACCAGCAGAGATCACGGCGGGGGCACTGAAGCTTTCTTT
abundance: few; d_gene: TRBD1; j_gene: TRBJ2-7; v_gene: TRBV5-1; CDR3aa: CASSPGQGGYEQYF; CDR3nt: TGCGCCAGCAGCCCAGGACAGGGGGGCTACGAGCAGTACTTC
abundance: NA; d_gene: NA; j_gene: TRBJ2-5; v_gene: TRBV7-9; CDR3aa: CASSLLLGGGETQYF; CDR3nt: TGTGCCAGCAGCTTACTTCTAGGGGGGGGAGAGACCCAGTACTTC
abundance: NA; d_gene: NA; j_gene: TRBJ2-7; v_gene: TRBV20-1; CDR3aa: CSQGLYYEQYF; CDR3nt: TGCAGCCAAGGACTTTACTACGAGCAGTACTTC
abundance: NA; d_gene: TRBD1; j_gene: TRBJ2-2; v_gene: TRBV30; CDR3aa: CACEKGQGFTGELFF; CDR3nt: TGTGCCTGCGAAAAAGGACAGGGGTTCACCGGGGAGCTGTTTTTT
abundance: NA; d_gene: NA; j_gene: TRBJ1-1; v_gene: TRBV2; CDR3aa: CASSREIPSRAEAFF; CDR3nt: TGTGCCAGCAGCAGAGAGATACCATCCAGGGCTGAAGCTTTCTTT
abundance: NA; d_gene: NA; j_gene: TRBJ1-6; v_gene: TRBV6-1; CDR3aa: CAAGAFNNSPLHF; CDR3nt: TGTGCCGCTGGGGCGTTCAATAATTCACCCCTCCACTTT
abundance: NA; d_gene: TRBD2; j_gene: TRBJ2-1; v_gene: TRBV7-8; CDR3aa: CASSLRTSVWGYNEQFF; CDR3nt: TGTGCCAGCAGCCTAAGGACTAGCGTATGGGGATACAATGAGCAGTTCTTC
abundance: NA; d_gene: NA; j_gene: TRBJ1-6; v_gene: TRBV11-2; CDR3aa: CASSLVRFFGGYDSPLHF; CDR3nt: TGTGCCAGCAGCTTAGTTAGGTTTTTTGGAGGGTACGATTCACCCCTCCACTTT
abundance: few; d_gene: TRBD2; j_gene: TRBJ2-7; v_gene: TRBV27; CDR3aa: CASSISGRIREQYF; CDR3nt: TGTGCCAGCAGTATCAGCGGGAGAATACGGGAGCAGTACTTC
abundance: NA; d_gene: NA; j_gene: TRBJ1-2; v_gene: TRBV7-3; CDR3aa: CASSLSRDSDYGYTF; CDR3nt: TGTGCCAGCAGCCTATCACGCGACAGCGACTATGGCTACACCTTC
abundance: NA; d_gene: NA; j_gene: TRBJ1-2; v_gene: TRBV7-9; CDR3aa: CASSLEAGNDYGYTF; CDR3nt: TGTGCCAGCAGCTTAGAGGCAGGGAACGACTATGGCTACACCTTC